This is a list of T cell receptor beta chains from one sample in a study of cytomegalovirus exposure and HLA in healthy donors. The method was immunoSEQ multiplex PCR; TCRdb's version includes in-frame clones alone and lacks a portion of them. The sample's table shows about 160,000 clones. Sequencing was carried out using PBMCs. These receptors were collected from a woman aged 60-70 years in good health and CMV-seronegative. Both conserved end residues are part of each CDR3. A D gene is named only where the DNA matches it firmly.

d_call,j_call,v_call,cdr3_length,cdr3_nt,cdr3_aa
TRBD1,TRBJ2-7,TRBV5-1,17,TGCGCCAGCAGCTCCACCCAAGGGGGACAGGCGATCAACGAGCAGTACTTC,CASSSTQGGQAINEQYF
NA,TRBJ1-5,TRBV6-1,13,TGTGCCAGCAGTGATTGGACAGCTCAGCCCCAGCATTTT,CASSDWTAQPQHF
NA,TRBJ2-5,TRBV5-1,14,TGCGCCAGCAGCACCTCGAGCGCGATCGGGACCCAGTACTTC,CASSTSSAIGTQYF
TRBD2,TRBJ2-1,TRBV7-3,16,TGTGCCAGCAGCCCGGAGGCATCAGCGGGAACCAATGAGCAGTTCTTC,CASSPEASAGTNEQFF
NA,TRBJ2-5,TRBV9,11,TGTGCCAGCAGTAAAGCTGAGACCCAGTACTTC,CASSKAETQYF
NA,TRBJ1-3,TRBV7-3,16,TGTGCCAGCAGCTTAGGTGGCAGGGATTCTGGAAACACCATATATTTT,CASSLGGRDSGNTIYF
NA,TRBJ1-1,TRBV5-1,16,TGCGCCAGCAGCTTGACCTCAGGGCCCTTGAACACTGAAGCTTTCTTT,CASSLTSGPLNTEAFF
TRBD1,TRBJ2-1,TRBV19,15,TGTGCCAGTAGTATTAACAGGGGGTCCTACAATGAGCAGTTCTTC,CASSINRGSYNEQFF
NA,TRBJ2-1,TRBV18,12,TGTGCCAGCTCACCACCTAACTATGAGCAGTTCTTC,CASSPPNYEQFF
NA,TRBJ1-1,TRBV18,14,TGTGCCAGCTCACCAACCAGGGCGAACACTGAAGCTTTCTTT,CASSPTRANTEAFF
NA,TRBJ1-5,TRBV6-5,15,TGTGCCAGCAGAAGGGTATCAGGGGCTAGTCAGCCTCAGCATTTT,CASRRVSGASQPQHF
TRBD1,TRBJ2-7,TRBV15,14,TGTGCCACCAGCTTAAGGACAGGTCCCTACGAGCAGTACTTC,CATSLRTGPYEQYF
NA,TRBJ1-1,TRBV5-1,14,TGCGCCAGCAGTCCAGATGGGGCTTACACTGAAGCTTTCTTT,CASSPDGAYTEAFF
NA,TRBJ1-2,TRBV18,14,TGTGCCAGCTCACCCTCCGTCAGGGGATATGGCTACACCTTC,CASSPSVRGYGYTF
NA,TRBJ2-2,TRBV2,12,TGTGCCAGCAGTGATCAGTTCGGGGAGCTGTTTTTT,CASSDQFGELFF
NA,TRBJ2-7,TRBV5-6,13,TGTGCCAGCGGACTACCCGGGGGCTACGAGCAGTACTTC,CASGLPGGYEQYF
NA,TRBJ2-3,TRBV19,14,TGTGCCAGTAGGAGTAGAGAGGCCCCAGATACGCAGTATTTT,CASRSREAPDTQYF
NA,TRBJ1-2,TRBV7-3,14,TGTGCCAGCAGCGCCCAGGGAGGGTTGAGTGGCTACACCTTC,CASSAQGGLSGYTF
NA,TRBJ1-1,TRBV11-2,14,TGTGCCAGCAGCTCCCAACAGGGTTCTGGGTATGCTTTCTTT,CASSSQQGSGYAFF
NA,TRBJ2-6,TRBV13,14,TGTGCCAGCAGCCCGTACTCTGGGGCCAACGTCCTGACTTTC,CASSPYSGANVLTF
NA,TRBJ2-7,TRBV10-1,17,TGCGCCAGCAGTGCCCGGGGAAGGGCAGGGGCTTCCTACGAGCAGTACTTC,CASSARGRAGASYEQYF
NA,TRBJ1-1,TRBV7-2,13,TGTGCCAGCAGCTTGGTTCAGGTGGTGGAAGCTTTCTTT,CASSLVQVVEAFF
NA,TRBJ1-1,TRBV14,14,TGTGCCAGCAGGCGCCAGGGGATGAACACTGAAGCTTTCTTT,CASRRQGMNTEAFF
TRBD1,TRBJ1-1,TRBV27,16,TGTGCCAGCAGTTTTTCTCACGGGACAGGAAGGACTGAAGCTTTCTTT,CASSFSHGTGRTEAFF
TRBD1,TRBJ1-3,TRBV27,15,TGTGCCAGCCGTATGACAGGGGGCACTGGAAACACCATATATTTT,CASRMTGGTGNTIYF
NA,TRBJ1-2,TRBV10-3,15,TGTGCCATCAGCGCCCCTCGACAGGATAACTATGGCTACACCTTC,CAISAPRQDNYGYTF
NA,TRBJ1-2,TRBV19,13,TGTGCCTCGGCGGAGCGCCTTAACTATGGCTACACCTTC,CASAERLNYGYTF
TRBD2,TRBJ2-7,TRBV9,16,TGTGCCAGCAGCCCCGGGGTAGCGGGAGAGGGGTACGAGCAGTACTTC,CASSPGVAGEGYEQYF
NA,TRBJ2-7,TRBV7-9,14,TGTGCCAGCAGCCGATTTGGACAGAATTACGAGCAGTACTTC,CASSRFGQNYEQYF
NA,TRBJ2-7,TRBV21-1,15,TGTGCCAGCAGCAAAGCGCGTGGGGAGCCCTACGAGCAGTACTTC,CASSKARGEPYEQYF
TRBD2,TRBJ2-1,TRBV7-3,16,TGTGCCAGCAGCCCGACCCCACTAGCGGGATTGGGTGAGCAGTTCTTC,CASSPTPLAGLGEQFF
TRBD1,TRBJ1-1,TRBV7-8,15,TGTGCCAGCAGCTTCCAGGGGGCTGGTGGCACTGAAGCTTTCTTT,CASSFQGAGGTEAFF
TRBD1,TRBJ1-6,TRBV6-1,15,TGTGCCAGCAGTGGGGGACAGGTTAGGGGTTCACCCCTCCACTTT,CASSGGQVRGSPLHF
TRBD1,TRBJ2-7,TRBV2,13,TGTGCCAGCATTCGGACAGGGGGCTACGAGCAGTACTTC,CASIRTGGYEQYF
NA,TRBJ1-2,TRBV7-3,13,TGTGCCAGCGGGGCGACTCAAGGGTATGGCTACACCTTC,CASGATQGYGYTF
NA,TRBJ1-6,TRBV7-9,15,TGTGCCAGCAGCCTTGCTATGATGGATAATTCACCCCTCCACTTT,CASSLAMMDNSPLHF
NA,TRBJ2-7,TRBV6-5,13,TGTGCCAGCAGTCGGTCTACCCCCTACGAGCGGTACTTC,CASSRSTPYERYF
NA,TRBJ1-2,TRBV18,13,TGTGCCAGCTCACCAGTGGGAGATGATGGCTACACCTTC,CASSPVGDDGYTF
NA,TRBJ1-1,TRBV7-9,16,TGTGCCAGCAGCTTAAAGGGGAGGGGCGCATGGACTGAAGCTTTCTTT,CASSLKGRGAWTEAFF
TRBD2,TRBJ2-7,TRBV11-2,13,TGTGCCAGCACCCCAACCCCGGGAGGTGAGCAGTACTTC,CASTPTPGGEQYF
TRBD1,TRBJ2-7,TRBV11-1,13,TGTGCCAGCAGCCGGACAGGGTCCTACGAGCAGTACTTC,CASSRTGSYEQYF
NA,TRBJ1-1,TRBV30,13,TGTGCCTGGAGTGTGGTCAGGAACACTGAAGCTTTCTTT,CAWSVVRNTEAFF
NA,TRBJ1-1,TRBV7-2,15,TGTGCCAGCAGCTTAGAAGGGGGGGGCTGGACTGAAGCTTTCTTT,CASSLEGGGWTEAFF